This T cell receptor beta chain was observed in a study of T cells in Graves' hyperthyroidism and ophthalmopathy (dated by TCRdb to between 2018 and 2020). Concerning the study at large: Peripheral blood was sampled at the time of initial diagnosis, prior to any treatment. After sampling, hyperthyroidism patients received methimazole starting at 30 mg daily, and ophthalmopathy patients received high-dose intravenous methylprednisolone. In addition, the study compared T-cell repertoires in thyroid tissue and in blood from roughly 6 Graves' hyperthyroidism patients. The 100 or so discovery patients were divided at random into training and test sets in a 7:3 ratio. To identify distinguishing TCR V-J signatures, a discovery cohort of about 100 patients was used, comprising 43 with Graves' ophthalmopathy and 57 with stable Graves' hyperthyroidism. According to the paper, TCR Vbeta CDR3 sequencing was carried out on around 140 peripheral blood samples, which came from around 43 ophthalmopathy, about 75 hyperthyroidism and approximately 17 progressor patients. An independent validation cohort of about 19 hyperthyroidism patients and some 15 patients who later progressed to ophthalmopathy tested prospective prediction of ophthalmopathy. Study-level results and caveats: In validation, the model predicted progression to ophthalmopathy a median of roughly 6.1 months before onset, with roughly 71% sensitivity and roughly 79% specificity. Sample size was not statistically predetermined, and blinding of investigators to group allocation was not performed. Most expanded thyroid clonotypes (frequency above 0.001) were also detected in blood, a finding suggesting that blood repertoires may reflect thyroid immune responses. Ophthalmopathy was separated from stable hyperthyroidism by a 13 V-J signature model, with 85% to 90% sensitivity and approximately 81% specificity obtained in cross-validation and 80%/75% obtained in testing.

This clonotype appeared a few times. Its antigen has not been determined. No qualities accompany the bases; no much larger clone lies one base away. The germline V gene provides CDR1 SGHTA and CDR2 FQGTGA. The CDR3 measures 16 amino acids from cysteine to phenylalanine. Only the CDR3 DNA is retained, 48 bases long and in frame from the first base. Trimming removed 0 bases from V and 4 bases from J; the gene matches leave 4 bases unexplained. Graves' hyperthyroidism was defined as stable when no progression to ophthalmopathy occurred over 18 months of follow-up. Hyperthyroidism patients were newly diagnosed, had a disease duration of under 2 months, and were aged 18 to 65 years. Patients with uncontrolled infections, other autoimmune diseases, pregnancy or lactation were excluded. Diagnoses were established on the basis of clinical symptoms, serum thyroxine and TRAb, thyroid ultrasound, and orbital computed tomography. PBMCs were separated from 7.5 to 10 ml of fresh peripheral blood using Ficoll-Paque density gradient centrifugation. Trizol reagent was used to extract total RNA, and RNA quality was then checked on an Agilent 2100 Bioanalyzer.

TCR beta CDR3 regions were amplified from RNA transcripts. A first-round RT-PCR of the TCR CDR3 used the HTBI primer set with the Qiagen OneStep RT-PCR kit. The libraries were constructed in a second round of multiplex PCR and then size-selected and purified. Paired-end sequencing of the libraries was performed with 100 bp reads on an Illumina HiSeq2000. The authors' analysis ran thus. SOAPnuke was used to process the raw data, with reads discarded if the reads contained adapters or uncalled bases, had a mean Phred below 15, or lacked an exact constant-primer or identifier match. High-quality paired reads were merged with COPE v1.2.5, and unique nucleotide sequences were defined as clonotypes. Clonotypes were aligned to IMGT TRBV, TRBD and TRBJ reference segments using MiTCR v1.1. The analysis included only V-J combinations with a frequency above 0.0001, which together covered around 99% of the repertoires. The TCS score was defined as F50 (clonal expansion) divided by E x V (chaos), with BLOSUM62-based TCRdist calculated between CDR3 peptides within each V-J. Welch's t-statistics and random forest reduced around 510 V-J features to 10 to 15, which were used in a naive Bayes classifier (R e1071). TCRdb applied fastp at Q25 and MiXCR to the public reads, then kept only in-frame beta chains. Rows with a matching CDR3 protein are joined into one entry that keeps the most common DNA and genes. TCRdb, not the original authors, processed these V and J calls. The sample yields over 500,000 distinct CDR3 sequences; around 15% were counted once. The top ten clonotypes cover approximately 15% of the sample.

The chain is assembled from TRBV7-3 and TRBJ2-1; 9 middle bases align to TRBD1. The clonotype originates from a woman between 40 and 55 years old with Graves' hyperthyroidism. The sequencing sample was made of blood. The DNA is TGTGCCAGCAGCTTAACTGGGACAGGGATTTACAATGAGCAGTTCTTC. The encoded protein is CASSLTGTGIYNEQFF.